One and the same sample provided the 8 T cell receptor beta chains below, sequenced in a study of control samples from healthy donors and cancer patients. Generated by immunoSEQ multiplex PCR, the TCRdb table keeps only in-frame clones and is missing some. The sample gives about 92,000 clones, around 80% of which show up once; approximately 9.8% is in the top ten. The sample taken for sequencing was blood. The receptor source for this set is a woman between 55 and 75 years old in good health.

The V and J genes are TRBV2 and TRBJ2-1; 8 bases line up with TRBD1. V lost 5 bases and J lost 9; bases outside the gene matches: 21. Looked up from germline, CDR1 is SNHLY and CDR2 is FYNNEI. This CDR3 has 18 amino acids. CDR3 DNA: TGTGCCAGCAGTTTGATGACGGGACAGGTTGGCGCGGTTGGTGAGCAGTTCTTC. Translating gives CASSLMTGQVGAVGEQFF.

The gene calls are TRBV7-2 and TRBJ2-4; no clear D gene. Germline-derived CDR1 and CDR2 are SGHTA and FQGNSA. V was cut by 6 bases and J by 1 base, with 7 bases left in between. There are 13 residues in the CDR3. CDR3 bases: TGTGCCAGCAGGGAGCTGGCCAAAAACATTCAGTACTTC. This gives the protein CASRELAKNIQYF.

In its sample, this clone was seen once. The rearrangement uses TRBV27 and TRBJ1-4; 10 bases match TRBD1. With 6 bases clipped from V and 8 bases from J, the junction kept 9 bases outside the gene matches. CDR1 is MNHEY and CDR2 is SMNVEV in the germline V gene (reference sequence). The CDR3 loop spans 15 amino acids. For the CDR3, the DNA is TGTGCCAGCAGCCGAGGGACAGGGGTTTGGGAAAAACTGTTTTTT. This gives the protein CASSRGTGVWEKLFF. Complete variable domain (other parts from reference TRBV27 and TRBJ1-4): EAQVTQNPRYLITVTGKKLTVTCSQNMNHEYMSWYRQDPGLGLRQIYYSMNVEVTDKGDVPEGYKVSRKEKRNFPLILESPSPNQTSLYFCASSRGTGVWEKLFFGSGTQLSVL.

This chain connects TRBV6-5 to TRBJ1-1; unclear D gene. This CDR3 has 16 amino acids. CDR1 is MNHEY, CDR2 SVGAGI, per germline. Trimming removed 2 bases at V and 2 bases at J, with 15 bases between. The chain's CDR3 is CASSYGRVGTNTEAFF. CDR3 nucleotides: TGTGCCAGCAGTTACGGTCGGGTAGGAACAAACACTGAAGCTTTCTTT.

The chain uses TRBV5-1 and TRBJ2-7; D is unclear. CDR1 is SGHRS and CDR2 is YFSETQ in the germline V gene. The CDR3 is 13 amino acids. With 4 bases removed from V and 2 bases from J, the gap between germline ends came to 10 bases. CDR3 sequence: CASSQPPAYEQYF. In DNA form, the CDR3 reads TGCGCCAGCAGCCAACCCCCCGCCTACGAGCAGTACTTC.

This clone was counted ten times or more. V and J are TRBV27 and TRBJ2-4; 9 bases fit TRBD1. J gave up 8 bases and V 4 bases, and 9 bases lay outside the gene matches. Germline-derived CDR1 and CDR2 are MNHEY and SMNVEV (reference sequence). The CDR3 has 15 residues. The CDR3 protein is CASSSGTGQVYIQYF. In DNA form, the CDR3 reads TGTGCCAGCAGTTCCGGGACAGGGCAGGTATACATTCAGTACTTC.

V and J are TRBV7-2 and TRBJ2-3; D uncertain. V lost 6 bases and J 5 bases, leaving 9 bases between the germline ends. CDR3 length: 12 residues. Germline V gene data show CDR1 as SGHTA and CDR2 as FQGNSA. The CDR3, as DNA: TGTGCCAGCAGGGTCAATGGAGATACGCAGTATTTT. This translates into CASRVNGDTQYF.

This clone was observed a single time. CDR3 nucleotide sequence: TGTGCCAGCAGCCCCGTGGGACAGAACTATGGCTACACCTTC. This encodes CASSPVGQNYGYTF. J is TRBJ1-2 and V is TRBV7-9; 7 bases are a match to TRBD1. The V segment lost 5 bases and the J segment 2 bases; nucleotides outside the gene matches: 5. The germline gives CDR1 SEHNR, CDR2 FQNEAQ (reference sequence). CDR3 length equals 14 residues.